This T cell receptor (beta chain) originates from a study of cytomegalovirus exposure and HLA in healthy donors. Study background: Early release data held 85 million to 95 million unique TCRs from HLA-typed donors.

Germline assignment: CDR1 SGDLS and CDR2 YYNGEE. The CDR3 runs to 14 residues. As to this clone: Its specificity is unknown.

Study-wide results and caveats: One cluster of highly shared sequence variants probably arose as a sequencing artifact.

PCR was performed using 60 Vbeta and 13 Jbeta primers. As handled by the study authors: In a later analysis, roughly 10 million of tens of millions of unique beta chains occurred in at least two donors. Data came from immunoSEQ multiplex PCR; TCRdb stores just in-frame clones and leaves some out. V and J calls plus clone size are reproduced from that table; the DNA served to infer D and trimming. The sample has tens of thousands of clones; the top ten hold 3.8%. Sequenced sample: PBMCs. This sequence was found in a man aged 18 to 29 in good health and CMV-seropositive. The chain recombines TRBV9 with TRBJ2-5; 7 nucleotides align to TRBD1. The J call may be wrong; the DNA end is better matched by TRBJ2-7. CDR3 region: CASSSARGWYEQYF. The CDR3 coding sequence is TGTGCCAGCAGCTCCGCCAGGGGGTGGTACGAGCAGTACTTC.